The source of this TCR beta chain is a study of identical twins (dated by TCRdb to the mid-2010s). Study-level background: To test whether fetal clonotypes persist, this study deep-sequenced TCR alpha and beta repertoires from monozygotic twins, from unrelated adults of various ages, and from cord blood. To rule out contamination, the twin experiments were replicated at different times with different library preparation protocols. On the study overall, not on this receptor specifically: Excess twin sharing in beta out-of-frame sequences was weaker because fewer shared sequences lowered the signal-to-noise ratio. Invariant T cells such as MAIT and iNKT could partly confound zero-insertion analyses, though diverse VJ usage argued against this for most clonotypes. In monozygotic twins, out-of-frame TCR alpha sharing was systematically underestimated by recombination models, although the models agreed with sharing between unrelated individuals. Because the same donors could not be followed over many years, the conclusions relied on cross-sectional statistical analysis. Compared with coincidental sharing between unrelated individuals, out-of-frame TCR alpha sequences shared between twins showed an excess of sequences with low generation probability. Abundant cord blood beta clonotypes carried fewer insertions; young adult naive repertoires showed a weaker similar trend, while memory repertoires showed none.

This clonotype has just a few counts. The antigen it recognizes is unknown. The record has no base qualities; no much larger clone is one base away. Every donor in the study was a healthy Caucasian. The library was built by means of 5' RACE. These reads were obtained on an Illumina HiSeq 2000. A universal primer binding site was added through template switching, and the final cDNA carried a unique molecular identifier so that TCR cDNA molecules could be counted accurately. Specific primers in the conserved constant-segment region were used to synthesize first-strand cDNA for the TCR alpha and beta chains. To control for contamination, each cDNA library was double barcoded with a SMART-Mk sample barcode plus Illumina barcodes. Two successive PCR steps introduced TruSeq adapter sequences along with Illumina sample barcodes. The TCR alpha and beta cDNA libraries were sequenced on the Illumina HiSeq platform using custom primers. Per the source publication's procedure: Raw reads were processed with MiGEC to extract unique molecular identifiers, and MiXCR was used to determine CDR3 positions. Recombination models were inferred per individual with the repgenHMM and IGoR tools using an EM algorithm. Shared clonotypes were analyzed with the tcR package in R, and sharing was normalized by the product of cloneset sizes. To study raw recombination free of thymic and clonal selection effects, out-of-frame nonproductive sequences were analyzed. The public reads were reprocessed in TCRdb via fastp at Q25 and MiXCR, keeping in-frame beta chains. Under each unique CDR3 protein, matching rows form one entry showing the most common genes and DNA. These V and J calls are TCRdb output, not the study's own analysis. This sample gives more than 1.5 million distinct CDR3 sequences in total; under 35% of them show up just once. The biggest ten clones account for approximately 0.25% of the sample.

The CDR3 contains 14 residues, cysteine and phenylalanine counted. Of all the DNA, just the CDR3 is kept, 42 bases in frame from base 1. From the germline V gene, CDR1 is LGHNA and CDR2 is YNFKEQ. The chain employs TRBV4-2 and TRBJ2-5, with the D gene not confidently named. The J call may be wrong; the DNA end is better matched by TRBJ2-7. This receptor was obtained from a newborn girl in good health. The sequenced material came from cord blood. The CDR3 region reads CASSQVLRFGEQYF. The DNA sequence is TGTGCCAGCAGCCAAGTTCTCCGGTTCGGCGAGCAGTACTTC.